This T cell receptor (beta chain) was identified during a study of a mutant IDH1 vaccine in newly diagnosed glioma. For the study at large: Treated patients showed a male proportion of 62.5%, a female proportion of around 40%, and a mean age of around 39 years. Those enrolled had earlier been treated with radiotherapy, temozolomide, or both, mostly both. General study results and limits: Evidence of vaccine-induced immune responses was documented in roughly 93% of patients.

Time point in this sample: week 5, during vaccination. Every vaccination contained 300 ug of the mutant IDH1 20-mer peptide and was paired with topical imiquimod. The CDR3 is made up of 13 amino acids. CDR1 is SGHAT, CDR2 FQNNGV, per germline. Trimming pared 10 bases from V and 8 bases from J, leaving 21 bases between. The assay was immunoSEQ multiplex PCR, and TCRdb's table has in-frame clones only and misses some. The sample lists 75,000 to 80,000 clones; 75% to 95% were seen once. With regard to this clone: Its antigen is unknown.

The source is a woman in her fifties or sixties with glioma. V gene TRBV11-2 combines with J gene TRBJ2-7, with D perhaps matching TRBD1 or TRBD2 (5 bases each). The sample consisted of PBMCs, taken from a glioma patient whose treatment included an IDH1 peptide vaccine. This CDR3 is CATRGETPSQQYF. In nucleotides, the CDR3 is TGTGCCACCAGAGGGGAGACCCCCTCCCAGCAGTACTTC.